The present T cell receptor beta chain was sequenced within a study of blood T cell repertoires in COVID-19. Clones were read by immunoSEQ multiplex PCR, and TCRdb kept only the in-frame ones, dropping some. The sample carries approximately 340,000 clones, 83% recorded once. This CDR3 region has 15 residues. The germline CDR1 and CDR2 sequences are SGHTA and FQGNSA. V dropped 5 bases and J dropped 4; count of bases not matched to a gene: 6. The chain links TRBV7-2 to TRBJ2-2; 8 nucleotides align to TRBD2. The source material was peripheral blood. This receptor was obtained from a man in his thirties or forties with active or convalescent COVID-19. The CDR3 loop is CASSHRGGFTGELFF. The CDR3 nucleotides are TGTGCCAGCAGCCATCGGGGGGGCTTCACCGGGGAGCTGTTTTTT.